The 21 T cell receptor beta chains presented below share a single source sample, sequenced in a study of cytomegalovirus exposure and HLA in healthy donors. Primers for the PCR totalled 60 Vbeta and 13 Jbeta. The data were produced by immunoSEQ multiplex PCR, yet TCRdb's version contains in-frame clones alone and is incomplete. In total, the table holds 200,000 to 250,000 clones. The sequencing sample was made of PBMCs. The receptors were sampled from a woman in her thirties in good health and CMV-seropositive.

The chain recombines TRBV11-2 with TRBJ2-2; possible D gene TRBD2, 6 bases. Trimming removed 1 base at V and 1 base at J, with 10 bases between. CDR1 is SGHAT, CDR2 FQNNGV, per germline. This CDR3 is built from 16 residues. This CDR3 is CASSLGGLLNTGELFF. The CDR3, as DNA: TGTGCCAGCAGCTTAGGGGGACTGTTGAACACCGGGGAGCTGTTTTTT.

The CDR3, as DNA: TGTGCCAGCAGTTTATCCGGGAGGTGGGGCACAGATACGCAGTATTTT. As protein: CASSLSGRWGTDTQYF. The V gene is TRBV28, the J gene TRBJ2-3, with 7 bases identical to TRBD2. This CDR3 has 16 amino acids. V lost 1 base to trimming and J lost 1 base; unmatched junction nucleotides: 5. CDR1 is MDHEN and CDR2 is SYDVKM in the germline V gene.

The chain joins TRBV7-2 to TRBJ2-3; 10 nucleotides agree with TRBD2. V was pared by 2 bases and J by 0 bases, with 5 bases of the junction left unmatched. The CDR3 is 17 amino acids. Germline-derived CDR1 and CDR2 are SGHTA and FQGNSA. CDR3 region: CASSLMPLAGSTDTQYF. The CDR3 nucleotides are TGTGCCAGCAGCTTAATGCCACTAGCGGGAAGCACAGATACGCAGTATTTT. The full variable domain, rest sourced from reference TRBV7-2 and TRBJ2-3, is GAGVSQSPSNKVTEKGKDVELRCDPISGHTALYWYRQSLGQGLEFLIYFQGNSAPDKSGLPSDRFSAERTGGSVSTLTIQRTQQEDSAVYLCASSLMPLAGSTDTQYFGPGTRLTVL.

This chain uses TRBV19 with TRBJ1-5, with D unresolved. Trimming took 11 bases from V and 7 from J, leaving 18 bases between them. CDR3 size: 13 residues. Germline lookup yields CDR1 LNHDA and CDR2 SQIVND (reference sequence). CDR3: CAVSEIREQPQHF. CDR3 DNA sequence: TGTGCCGTGTCAGAGATCCGGGAACAGCCCCAGCATTTT.

The chain recombines TRBV9 with TRBJ1-1; D might be TRBD1 (6 bases). The V end was cut by 4 bases, the J end by 8 bases, with 18 bases between. Germline V gene sequence: CDR1 SGDLS, CDR2 YYNGEE. This CDR3 is 14 amino acids long. DNA of the CDR3: TGTGCCAGCAGCCCGAGGGGGGGCTCCATAGAAGCTTTCTTT. Translated, it gives CASSPRGGSIEAFF.

The chain joins TRBV7-6 to TRBJ2-3, with 8 bases matching TRBD2. This CDR3 has 15 residues. V lost 5 bases, J lost 6 bases, and 10 bases stayed unmatched. The germline CDR1 and CDR2 sequences are SGHVS and FNYEAQ. CDR3: CASSASGGVLDTQYF. CDR3 bases: TGTGCCAGCAGCGCCTCCGGGGGGGTTTTGGATACGCAGTATTTT. Variable domain in full (rest from reference TRBV7-6 and TRBJ2-3): GAGVSQSPRYKVTKRGQDVALRCDPISGHVSLYWYRQALGQGPEFLTYFNYEAQQDKSGLPNDRFSAERPEGSISTLTIQRTEQRDSAMYRCASSASGGVLDTQYFGPGTRLTVL.

This chain links TRBV6-1 with TRBJ1-1; D call uncertain. The CDR3 runs 15 residues. Trimming removed 2 bases at V and 3 bases at J, with 13 bases between. Germline CDR1 MNHNS, CDR2 SASEGT. This CDR3 is CASSEFAGIDTEAFF. CDR3 sequence (DNA): TGTGCCAGCAGTGAATTTGCGGGGATTGACACTGAAGCTTTCTTT.

The J gene is TRBJ1-1, the V gene TRBV5-4; tentatively, D is TRBD1 (5 bases). With 2 bases removed from V and 4 bases from J, the gap between germline ends came to 12 bases. The germline gives CDR1 SGHNT, CDR2 YYREEE (reference sequence). The CDR3 is 14 amino acids. CDR3 residues: CASSFPLGGTEAFF. DNA of the CDR3: TGTGCCAGCAGCTTTCCCCTGGGGGGCACTGAAGCTTTCTTT.

The chain recombines TRBV5-7 with TRBJ1-2, with unresolved D. TRBV5-7 is an open reading frame, and its role is uncertain. V lost 0 bases and J 5 bases, leaving 14 bases between the germline ends. CDR3 size: 15 residues. DNA of the CDR3: TGTGCCAGCAGCTTGGAAAACCCCCAGAGGTATGGCTACACCTTC. This translates into CASSLENPQRYGYTF.

The genes are TRBV5-1 and TRBJ2-1; 11 nucleotides agree with TRBD2. The CDR3 sequence is 15 residues long. CDR1 SGHRS and CDR2 YFSETQ come from the germline V gene. The trim removed 4 bases at V and 6 bases at J, leaving 6 bases unmatched. The CDR3: CASSPGLAGGNEQFF. The CDR3 DNA sequence: TGCGCCAGCAGCCCTGGACTAGCGGGTGGCAATGAGCAGTTCTTC.

The CDR3 region is CASSVTDRDGYTF. The CDR3 coding sequence is TGTGCCAGCAGCGTAACGGACAGGGATGGCTACACCTTC. The chain combines TRBV9 with TRBJ1-2, with TRBD1 identical over 8 bases. V trimming: 1 base; J trimming: 6 bases; junction bases outside the gene matches: 2. This CDR3 has 13 residues. Germline V lookup: CDR1 SGDLS, CDR2 YYNGEE.

The V gene is TRBV5-4, the J gene TRBJ2-1; D perhaps matches TRBD2 (6 bases). Germline loops: CDR1 SGHNT, CDR2 YYREEE (reference sequence). V was cut by 0 bases and J by 2 bases, with 12 bases left in between. The CDR3 is 16 residues long. Written as DNA, the CDR3 is TGTGCCAGCAGCTTGGTGGCGGGGCCTACCTACAATGAGCAGTTCTTC. Protein sequence: CASSLVAGPTYNEQFF.

The rearrangement joins TRBV6-5 to TRBJ2-5; D call uncertain. V lost 1 base and J 6 bases, leaving 12 bases between the germline ends. This CDR3 is 14 amino acids long. Germline V gives CDR1 MNHEY, CDR2 SVGAGI. In DNA, the CDR3 is TGTGCCAGCAGTTACTTCGGAGACGCAAAGACCCAGTACTTC. This sequence encodes CASSYFGDAKTQYF.

The chain joins TRBV19 to TRBJ1-2, with D unclear. Trimming left V 3 bases short and J 6 bases short, with 26 bases between. The CDR3 extends over 18 amino acids. Germline assignment: CDR1 LNHDA and CDR2 SQIVND (reference sequence). CDR3 in amino acids: CASSIPYKGRPWGDGYTF. CDR3 DNA sequence: TGTGCCAGTAGTATTCCCTACAAGGGCAGGCCTTGGGGAGATGGCTACACCTTC.

This chain links TRBV7-6 with TRBJ1-2, with TRBD1 as a possible D gene (5 bases). Trimming took 5 bases from V and 8 from J, leaving 21 bases between them. Germline CDR1 is SGHVS and CDR2 is FNYEAQ. The CDR3 contains 15 residues. As DNA, the CDR3 is TGTGCCAGCAGCCTGCGGCCAGGGAATTTGGGAGGCTACACCTTC. Amino acids: CASSLRPGNLGGYTF. The whole variable domain, filled in from reference TRBV7-6 and TRBJ1-2, reads GAGVSQSPRYKVTKRGQDVALRCDPISGHVSLYWYRQALGQGPEFLTYFNYEAQQDKSGLPNDRFSAERPEGSISTLTIQRTEQRDSAMYRCASSLRPGNLGGYTFGSGTRLTVV.

In DNA, the CDR3 is TGTGCCAGCTCACCATCGGCGGGAAGAGATCAGCCCCAGCATTTT. It yields the protein CASSPSAGRDQPQHF. V is TRBV18 and J is TRBJ1-5; the D is unclear. The CDR3 is made up of 15 amino acids. V gave up 2 bases and J gave up 5 bases, with 13 bases separating them. The germline V gene has CDR1 KGHSH and CDR2 LQKENI.

The rearrangement joins TRBV9 to TRBJ1-5, with a weak D call TRBD1 (5 bases). V was cut by 0 bases and J by 4 bases, with 8 bases left in between. Germline V lookup: CDR1 SGDLS, CDR2 YYNGEE. The CDR3 length is 14 residues. The CDR3 DNA reads as TGTGCCAGCAGCGTAGGGCAGGGAAATCAGCCCCAGCATTTT. Protein product: CASSVGQGNQPQHF.

This chain links TRBV10-1 with TRBJ2-3; D might be TRBD2 (6 bases). V lost 4 bases to trimming and J lost 8 bases, with 10 bases between them. The CDR3 consists of 12 residues. Germline-derived CDR1 and CDR2 are WNHNN and SYGVQD (reference sequence). The CDR3 DNA follows: TGCGCCAGCAGTGGCGGGACCGTTACGCAGTATTTT. It specifies CASSGGTVTQYF.

This chain uses TRBV18 with TRBJ1-2, with 8 positions matching TRBD1. Germline loops: CDR1 KGHSH, CDR2 LQKENI. CDR3 length: 15 amino acids. Unmatched junction bases numbered 6, after V lost 1 base and J lost 5 bases. CDR3 loop: CASSPLAGGEYGYTF. The CDR3 coding sequence is TGTGCCAGCTCACCACTCGCAGGGGGCGAATATGGCTACACCTTC. Based on the CDR3 plus reference TRBV18 and TRBJ1-2, the full variable domain is NAGVMQNPRHLVRRRGQEARLRCSPMKGHSHVYWYRQLPEEGLKFMVYLQKENIIDESGMPKERFSAEFPKEGPSILRIQQVVRGDSAAYFCASSPLAGGEYGYTFGSGTRLTVV.

On this clone: The same CDR3 also results from other DNA sequences found in this sample. This chain uses TRBV28 with TRBJ2-7, with TRBD2 identical over 9 bases. Germline loops: CDR1 MDHEN, CDR2 SYDVKM. This CDR3 region has 14 residues. The V segment lost 1 base and the J segment 6 bases; nucleotides outside the gene matches: 4. CDR3 in amino acids: CASSLLAGAGEQYF. CDR3 bases: TGTGCCAGCAGTTTATTAGCGGGAGCGGGCGAGCAGTACTTC.

The chain couples TRBV6-5 to TRBJ2-4, with TRBD1 as a possible D gene (6 bases). CDR1 is MNHEY, CDR2 SVGAGI, per germline. This CDR3 is 14 amino acids long. V dropped 4 bases and J dropped 8 bases, with 15 bases sitting between them. The CDR3 DNA is TGTGCCAGCAGTTTCTCACGTCGGACAGACATTCAGTACTTC. The encoded protein is CASSFSRRTDIQYF.